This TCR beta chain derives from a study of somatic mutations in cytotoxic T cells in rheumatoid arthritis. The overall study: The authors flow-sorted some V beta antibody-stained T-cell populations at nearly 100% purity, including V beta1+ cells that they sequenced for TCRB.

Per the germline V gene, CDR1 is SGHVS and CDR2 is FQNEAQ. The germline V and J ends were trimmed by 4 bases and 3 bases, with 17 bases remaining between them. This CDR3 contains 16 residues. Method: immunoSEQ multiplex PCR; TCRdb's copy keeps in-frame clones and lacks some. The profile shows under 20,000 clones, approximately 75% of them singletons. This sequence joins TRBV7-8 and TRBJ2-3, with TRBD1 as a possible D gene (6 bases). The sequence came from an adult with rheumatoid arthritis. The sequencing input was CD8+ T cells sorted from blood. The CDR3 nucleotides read TGTGCCAGCAGCTCGTTATCGGACAGAGCGACAGATACGCAGTATTTT. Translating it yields CASSSLSDRATDTQYF.